The 15 T cell receptor beta chains presented below share a single source sample, sequenced in a study of T cells in Graves' hyperthyroidism and ophthalmopathy. Amplification yielded TCR beta CDR3 regions, with RNA transcripts as the source. The HTBI primer set was used in a first-round RT-PCR of the TCR CDR3. Via MiXCR, TCRdb re-called the multiplex PCR reads, giving one row per CDR3 protein. Of about 280,000 distinct CDR3 sequences in the sample, under 30% were seen once. Sequences were obtained from blood. The receptors derive from a man aged 35 to 55 with Graves' hyperthyroidism that later progressed to Graves' ophthalmopathy.

This clonotype showed up many times. The chain recombines TRBV2 with TRBJ2-5; D unresolved. The V and J ends lost 6 bases and 9 bases respectively, with 17 bases between them. The germline V gene has CDR1 SNHLY and CDR2 FYNNEI. The CDR3 covers 13 residues. CDR3 in DNA: TGTGCCAGCAGCCCCGGCAGGTCAAAGGCCCAGTACTTC. This sequence encodes CASSPGRSKAQYF.

The sample holds many counts of this clonotype. This rearrangement joins TRBV7-6 to TRBJ2-2; perhaps TRBD1 as D (6 bases). Trimming shortened V by 1 base and J by 4 bases, and 16 bases separated the two germline ends. This CDR3 region has 17 residues. Germline CDR1 SGHVS, CDR2 FNYEAQ. Here the CDR3 DNA reads TGTGCCAGCAGCTTAGGGGTTCAGGGGTTTTTCACCGGGGAGCTGTTTTTT. It yields the protein CASSLGVQGFFTGELFF.

This clonotype was observed many times. The V gene is TRBV20-1, the J gene TRBJ1-1; D gene unclear. The CDR3 spans 12 residues. The germline V gene has CDR1 DFQATT and CDR2 SNEGSKA (reference sequence). Deletions cut 3 bases from V and 7 bases from J, with 12 bases between. The CDR3: CSASGESSEAFF. In DNA, the CDR3 is TGCAGTGCTAGCGGGGAATCCAGTGAAGCTTTCTTT.

This clonotype was observed at least ten times. This chain links TRBV18 with TRBJ2-5, with D possibly being TRBD2 (5 bases). CDR1 is KGHSH, CDR2 LQKENI, per germline. Trimming removed 3 bases from V and 0 bases from J, with 11 bases in between. CDR3 size: 15 residues. CDR3 DNA sequence: TGTGCCAGCTCACCCCGGGCGGGTAACCAAGAGACCCAGTACTTC. Its translation: CASSPRAGNQETQYF. The full variable domain, its missing parts supplied by reference TRBV18 and TRBJ2-5, is NAGVMQNPRHLVRRRGQEARLRCSPMKGHSHVYWYRQLPEEGLKFMVYLQKENIIDESGMPKERFSAEFPKEGPSILRIQQVVRGDSAAYFCASSPRAGNQETQYFGPGTRLLVL.

Many counts were recorded for this clonotype. The CDR3, as DNA: TGTGCTAGTGGTTTGGGAAGTCCGGGACAGGGGTCCGAGCAGTACTTC. Protein product: CASGLGSPGQGSEQYF. The chain joins TRBV12-5 to TRBJ2-7, with 10 bases that match TRBD1. Per the germline V gene, CDR1 is LGHNT and CDR2 is FRNRAP. Losses at the gene ends were 1 base for V and 6 bases for J; bases not matched to a gene: 9. The CDR3 contains 16 residues. Full variable domain (rest looked up from reference TRBV12-5 and TRBJ2-7): DARVTQTPRHKVTEMGQEVTMRCQPILGHNTVFWYRQTMMQGLELLAYFRNRAPLDDSGMPKDRFSAEMPDATLATLKIQPSEPRDSAVYFCASGLGSPGQGSEQYFGPGTRLTVT.

This clonotype was counted ten times or more. The gene calls are TRBV6-2 or TRBV6-3 and TRBJ2-7, with 7 nucleotides matching TRBD1. In germline, CDR1 is MNHEY, CDR2 SVGEGT. V lost 6 bases to trimming and J lost 6 bases; unmatched junction nucleotides: 5. This CDR3 region has 12 residues. The CDR3 is CASRKTGFEQYF. CDR3 in DNA: TGTGCCAGCAGAAAGACAGGGTTCGAGCAGTACTTC.

This clonotype occurred a few times. This sequence joins TRBV18 and TRBJ2-7; D unclear. Trimming pared 6 bases from V and 7 bases from J, leaving 13 bases between. CDR1 and CDR2 from the germline V gene are KGHSH and LQKENI. The length of the CDR3 is 12 residues. The chain's CDR3 is CASSHPPGEQYF. In DNA, the CDR3 is TGTGCCAGCTCCCACCCCCCCGGGGAGCAGTACTTC.

The J gene is TRBJ1-1, the V gene TRBV27; D may be TRBD1 (5 bases). V was pared by 3 bases and J by 5 bases, with 10 bases between. Germline V gene lookup returns CDR1 MNHEY and CDR2 SMNVEV (reference sequence). There are 13 residues in the CDR3. CDR3 nucleotides: TGTGCCAGCAGTTTCCAGGGCTGGACTGAAGCTTTCTTT. Translated, it gives CASSFQGWTEAFF.

In its sample, this clonotype was seen many times. This sequence joins TRBV6-1 and TRBJ2-7; 9 bases are a match to TRBD2. V dropped 10 bases and J dropped 5; count of bases not matched to a gene: 12. The germline V gene has CDR1 MNHNS and CDR2 SASEGT. The CDR3 has 14 residues. The CDR3 region has the DNA TGTGCCACCCAACACGATAGCGGGAGCAACGAGCAGTACTTC. This translates into CATQHDSGSNEQYF.

This sequence joins TRBV6-2 or TRBV6-3 and TRBJ2-4, with D maybe TRBD1 (5 bases). The CDR3 length is 16 residues. CDR1 is MNHEY, CDR2 SVGEGT, per germline. The V and J ends lost 2 bases and 5 bases respectively, with 16 bases between them. CDR3 sequence: CASSYGPGRWENIQYF. Written as DNA, the CDR3 is TGTGCCAGCAGTTACGGGCCAGGGCGGTGGGAAAACATTCAGTACTTC.

This clonotype was picked up many times. V and J are TRBV20-1 and TRBJ2-7; 10 bases agree with TRBD2. The V and J ends lost 5 bases and 3 bases, in that order; junction bases with no gene match: 10. Germline V gene sequence: CDR1 DFQATT, CDR2 SNEGSKA (reference sequence). The CDR3 is 15 amino acids. CDR3 in DNA: TGCAGTGCTCCCTTGAGGGCTAGCGGGAGCTACGAGCAGTACTTC. As protein: CSAPLRASGSYEQYF.

This clonotype has ten or more counts. The gene calls are TRBV15 and TRBJ2-5, with D hard to call. The CDR3 runs 11 residues. Germline assignment: CDR1 LNHNV and CDR2 YYDKDF (reference sequence). Between the trimmed V and J ends, which lost 6 bases and 5 bases, there was a span of 7 bases. CDR3 nucleotides: TGTGCCACCAGTAGAAGGGAGACCCAGTACTTC. It yields the protein CATSRRETQYF.

This clonotype was detected only a few times. The chain couples TRBV6-1 to TRBJ2-2; 12 nucleotides align to TRBD2. Germline V gene data show CDR1 as MNHNS and CDR2 as SASEGT. Unmatched junction bases numbered 4, after V lost 5 bases and J lost 6 bases. This CDR3 contains 15 residues. CDR3 loop: CASSTTSGSAGELFF. The CDR3 nucleotides are TGTGCCAGCAGTACGACTAGCGGGAGTGCCGGGGAGCTGTTTTTT.

The table lists this clonotype with many counts. The V call is TRBV27, the J call TRBJ2-2; TRBD2 matches at 7 bases. Germline loops: CDR1 MNHEY, CDR2 SMNVEV (reference sequence). The length of the CDR3 is 16 residues. The V segment lost 8 bases and the J segment 5 bases; nucleotides outside the gene matches: 14. Here the CDR3 reads CASGDGEGRGTGELFF. In DNA form, the CDR3 reads TGTGCCAGCGGGGATGGGGAGGGCCGTGGGACCGGGGAGCTGTTTTTT.

The J gene is TRBJ2-7, the V gene TRBV19; D is perhaps TRBD1 or TRBD2 (6 bases each). Germline V lookup: CDR1 LNHDA, CDR2 SQIVND (reference sequence). The CDR3 covers 13 residues. V lost 10 bases to trimming and J lost 3 bases, with 16 bases between them. CDR3 coding DNA: TGTGCCACCGCCGGGGGCAGGGGCTACGAGCAGTACTTC. It is translated as CATAGGRGYEQYF.